Listed below are T cell receptor beta chains from one sample, sequenced in a study of T cells in Graves' hyperthyroidism and ophthalmopathy. TCRdb itself ran the multiplex PCR reads through MiXCR, one entry per CDR3 protein. There are hundreds of thousands of distinct CDR3 sequences in the sample; around 15% occur only once, and around 13% lies in the top ten. Source material: blood. These TCRs come from a woman aged 45-65 years with Graves' ophthalmopathy. The conserved cysteine and the conserved F or W are not part of the CDR3 here. A row's size may be missing; if present it is once, few, many or a size class.

v_call,clone_size,j_call,cdr3_aa
TRBV7-2,few,TRBJ2-1,ASSQDSGSIYNEQF
TRBV7-3,many,TRBJ2-1,ASSLSGVTYNEQF
TRBV2,few,TRBJ1-4,ASSYGQRVATNEKLF
TRBV6-2/TRBV6-3,-,TRBJ2-3,VARGNTDTQY
TRBV12-3/TRBV12-4,many,TRBJ1-1,ASSGTALNTEAF
TRBV27,many,TRBJ2-1,ASSFLTSGRSEQF
TRBV7-2,few,TRBJ2-2,ASSRPLSSGRKNTGELF
TRBV30,-,TRBJ2-5,AWSVRAAETQY
TRBV5-1,few,TRBJ2-2,ASRLGSKNTGELF
TRBV11-2,many,TRBJ1-2,ASSETQGGYT
TRBV29-1,many,TRBJ2-3,SVEDEREGRPDTQY
TRBV28,many,TRBJ1-5,ASSLSPRGHSNQPQH
TRBV5-4,many,TRBJ2-1,ASSLPSGRANEQF
TRBV4-1,few,TRBJ2-7,ASSQDFRGTYEQY
TRBV9,many,TRBJ1-1,ASSVKTGGVTEAF
TRBV6-1,few,TRBJ1-1,ASSDRSGTTTEAF
TRBV9,few,TRBJ2-1,ASSVAPGGRSYNEQF
TRBV7-9,-,TRBJ2-1,ASSLSGTTPYNEQF
TRBV7-9,many,TRBJ2-1,ASSLDNRGSNYNEQF
TRBV20-1,many,TRBJ2-7,SARDLSGGFYEQY
TRBV29-1,few,TRBJ2-7,SAAGGSYEQY
TRBV10-3,many,TRBJ2-7,AIRRLAGASYEQY
TRBV6-1,many,TRBJ2-7,ASILTAPGAGVVHEQY
TRBV29-1,many,TRBJ1-2,SVEDGPRGINYGYT
TRBV11-3,-,TRBJ2-2,ASSLYPGLAGDRDTGELF